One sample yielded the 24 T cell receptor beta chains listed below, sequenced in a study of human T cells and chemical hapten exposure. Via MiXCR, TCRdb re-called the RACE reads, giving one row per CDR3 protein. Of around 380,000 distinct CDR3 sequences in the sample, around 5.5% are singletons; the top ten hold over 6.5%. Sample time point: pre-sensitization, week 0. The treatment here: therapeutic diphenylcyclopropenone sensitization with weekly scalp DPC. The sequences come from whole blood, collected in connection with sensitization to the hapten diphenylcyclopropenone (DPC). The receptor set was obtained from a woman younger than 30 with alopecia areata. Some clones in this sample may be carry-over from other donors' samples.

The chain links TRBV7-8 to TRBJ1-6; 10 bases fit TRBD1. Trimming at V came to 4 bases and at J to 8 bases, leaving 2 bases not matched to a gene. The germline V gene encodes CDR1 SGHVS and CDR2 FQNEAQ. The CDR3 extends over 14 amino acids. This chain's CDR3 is CASSWGQGHSPLHF. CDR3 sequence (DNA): TGTGCCAGCAGCTGGGGACAGGGGCATTCACCCCTCCACTTT.

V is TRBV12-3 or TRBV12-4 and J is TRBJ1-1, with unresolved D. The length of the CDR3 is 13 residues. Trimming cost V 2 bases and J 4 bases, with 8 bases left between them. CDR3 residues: CASSLQWGTEAFF. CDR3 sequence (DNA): TGTGCCAGCAGTTTACAGTGGGGCACTGAAGCTTTCTTT.

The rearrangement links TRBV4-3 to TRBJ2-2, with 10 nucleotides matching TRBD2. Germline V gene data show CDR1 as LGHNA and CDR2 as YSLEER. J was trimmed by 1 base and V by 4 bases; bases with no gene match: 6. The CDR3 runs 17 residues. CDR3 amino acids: CASSPISGGVNTGELFF. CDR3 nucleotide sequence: TGCGCCAGCAGCCCCATAAGCGGGGGGGTGAACACCGGGGAGCTGTTTTTT.

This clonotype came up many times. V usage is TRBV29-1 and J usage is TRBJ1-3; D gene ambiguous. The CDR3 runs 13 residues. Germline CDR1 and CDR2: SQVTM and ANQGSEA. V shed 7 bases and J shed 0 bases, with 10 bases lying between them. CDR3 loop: CSGLQSSGNTIYF. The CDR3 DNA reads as TGCAGCGGCCTACAGAGCTCTGGAAACACCATATATTTT.

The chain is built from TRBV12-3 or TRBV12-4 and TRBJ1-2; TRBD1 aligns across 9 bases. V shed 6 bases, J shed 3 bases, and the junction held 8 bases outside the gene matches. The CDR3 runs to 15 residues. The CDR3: CASRPTGGIDYGYTF. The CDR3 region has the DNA TGTGCCAGCAGGCCGACAGGGGGTATAGACTATGGCTACACCTTC.

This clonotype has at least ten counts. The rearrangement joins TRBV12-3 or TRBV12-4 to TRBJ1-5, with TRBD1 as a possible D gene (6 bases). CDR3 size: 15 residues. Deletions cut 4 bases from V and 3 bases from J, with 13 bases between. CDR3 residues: CASSSPRDNNQPQHF. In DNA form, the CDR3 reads TGTGCCAGCAGTTCCCCCCGGGACAACAATCAGCCCCAGCATTTT.

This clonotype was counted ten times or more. CDR3 DNA: TGTGCCAGCGCGGACTTTCCTCAATCACCCCTCCACTTT. Translation: CASADFPQSPLHF. The chain has TRBV6-2 or TRBV6-3 and TRBJ1-6; D uncertain. This CDR3 region has 13 residues. Germline V gene data show CDR1 as MNHEY and CDR2 as SVGEGT. Trimming took off 8 bases at V and 10 bases at J, with 15 bases between the two ends.

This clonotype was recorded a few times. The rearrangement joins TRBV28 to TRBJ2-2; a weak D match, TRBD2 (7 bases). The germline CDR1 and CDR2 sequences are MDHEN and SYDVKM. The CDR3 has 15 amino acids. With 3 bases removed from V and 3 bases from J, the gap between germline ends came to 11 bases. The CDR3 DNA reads TGTGCCAGCAGTTTTGGGGGGGCAGACACCGGGGAGCTGTTTTTT. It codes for CASSFGGADTGELFF.

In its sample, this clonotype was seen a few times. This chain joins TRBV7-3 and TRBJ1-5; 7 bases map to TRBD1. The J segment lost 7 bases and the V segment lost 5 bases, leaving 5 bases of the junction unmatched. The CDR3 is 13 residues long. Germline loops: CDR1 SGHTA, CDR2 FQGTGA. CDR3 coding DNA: TGTGCCAGCAGCCTTACAGGGGAACAGCCCCAGCATTTT. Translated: CASSLTGEQPQHF.

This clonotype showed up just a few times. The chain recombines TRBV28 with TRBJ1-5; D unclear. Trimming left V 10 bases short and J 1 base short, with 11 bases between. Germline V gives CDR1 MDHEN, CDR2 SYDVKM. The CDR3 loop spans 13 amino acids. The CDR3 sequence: CATARASNQPQHF. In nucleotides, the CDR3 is TGTGCCACGGCACGGGCAAGCAATCAGCCCCAGCATTTT.

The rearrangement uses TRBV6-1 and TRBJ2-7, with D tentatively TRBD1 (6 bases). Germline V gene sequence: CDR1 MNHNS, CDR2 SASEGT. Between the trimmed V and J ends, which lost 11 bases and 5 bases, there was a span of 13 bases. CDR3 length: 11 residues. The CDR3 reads CAGGRDNEQYF. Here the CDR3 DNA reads TGTGCCGGGGGCCGGGACAACGAGCAGTACTTC.

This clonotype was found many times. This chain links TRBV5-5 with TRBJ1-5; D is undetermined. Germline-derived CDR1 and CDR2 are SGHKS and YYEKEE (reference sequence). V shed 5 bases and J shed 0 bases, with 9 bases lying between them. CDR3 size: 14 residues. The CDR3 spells CASRRGYSNQPQHF. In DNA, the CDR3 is TGTGCCAGCAGGAGAGGGTATAGCAATCAGCCCCAGCATTTT.

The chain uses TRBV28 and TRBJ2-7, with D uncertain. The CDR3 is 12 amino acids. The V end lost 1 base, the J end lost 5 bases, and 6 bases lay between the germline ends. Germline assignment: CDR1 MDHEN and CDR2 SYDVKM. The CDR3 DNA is TGTGCCAGCAGTTTATACTGGGACGAGCAGTACTTC. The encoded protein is CASSLYWDEQYF.

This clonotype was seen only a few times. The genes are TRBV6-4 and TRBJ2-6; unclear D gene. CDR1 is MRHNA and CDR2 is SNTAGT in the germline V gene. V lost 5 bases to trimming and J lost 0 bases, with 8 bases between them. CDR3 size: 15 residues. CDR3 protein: CASSLGTSGANVLTF. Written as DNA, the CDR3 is TGTGCCAGCAGTTTGGGAACCTCTGGGGCCAACGTCCTGACTTTC.

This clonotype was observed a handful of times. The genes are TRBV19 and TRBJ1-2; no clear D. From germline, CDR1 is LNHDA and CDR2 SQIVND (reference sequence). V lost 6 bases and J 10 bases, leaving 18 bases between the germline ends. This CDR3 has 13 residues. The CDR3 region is CASSIRERVVYTF. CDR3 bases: TGTGCCAGTAGCATCCGAGAGAGAGTCGTCTACACCTTC.

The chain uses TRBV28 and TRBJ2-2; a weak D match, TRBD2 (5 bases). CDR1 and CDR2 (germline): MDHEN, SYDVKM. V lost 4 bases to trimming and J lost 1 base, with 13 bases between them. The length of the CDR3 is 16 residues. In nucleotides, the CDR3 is TGTGCCAGCAGTTCAGAGGGCTCGCTGAACACCGGGGAGCTGTTTTTT. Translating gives CASSSEGSLNTGELFF.

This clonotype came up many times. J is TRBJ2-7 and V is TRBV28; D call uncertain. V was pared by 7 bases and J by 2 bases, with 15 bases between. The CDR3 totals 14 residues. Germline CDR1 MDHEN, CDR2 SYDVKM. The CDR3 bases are TGTGCCAGCATCGGGTCTGCAGCTCCCTACGAGCAGTACTTC. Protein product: CASIGSAAPYEQYF.

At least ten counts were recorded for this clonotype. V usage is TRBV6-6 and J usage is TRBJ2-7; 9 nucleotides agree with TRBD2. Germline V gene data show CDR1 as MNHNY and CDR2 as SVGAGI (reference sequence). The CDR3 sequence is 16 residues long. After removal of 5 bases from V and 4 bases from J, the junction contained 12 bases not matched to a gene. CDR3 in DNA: TGTGCCAGCAGTCGGCGGGGGGGCCACCTAAAGTACGAGCAGTACTTC. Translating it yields CASSRRGGHLKYEQYF.

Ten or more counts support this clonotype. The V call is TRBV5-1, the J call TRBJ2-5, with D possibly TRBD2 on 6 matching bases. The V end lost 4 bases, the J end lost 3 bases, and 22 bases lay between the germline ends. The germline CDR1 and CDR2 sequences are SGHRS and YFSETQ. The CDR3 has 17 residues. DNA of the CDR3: TGCGCCAGCAGCGCCACCTTTCTGGGAGGATCCGAAGAGACCCAGTACTTC. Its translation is CASSATFLGGSEETQYF.

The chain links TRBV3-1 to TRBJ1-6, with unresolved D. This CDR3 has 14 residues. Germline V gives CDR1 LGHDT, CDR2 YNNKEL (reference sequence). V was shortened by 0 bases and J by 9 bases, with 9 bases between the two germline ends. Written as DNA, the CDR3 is TGTGCCAGCAGCCAAGATCGGAGCGGTTCACCCCTCCACTTT. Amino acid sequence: CASSQDRSGSPLHF.

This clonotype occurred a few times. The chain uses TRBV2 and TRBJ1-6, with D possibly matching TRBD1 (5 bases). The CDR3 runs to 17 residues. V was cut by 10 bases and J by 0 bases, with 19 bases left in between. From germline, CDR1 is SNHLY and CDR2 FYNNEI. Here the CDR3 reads CATLGVGFSSYNSPLHF. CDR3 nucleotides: TGTGCCACTCTAGGGGTGGGGTTCAGCTCCTATAATTCACCCCTCCACTTT.

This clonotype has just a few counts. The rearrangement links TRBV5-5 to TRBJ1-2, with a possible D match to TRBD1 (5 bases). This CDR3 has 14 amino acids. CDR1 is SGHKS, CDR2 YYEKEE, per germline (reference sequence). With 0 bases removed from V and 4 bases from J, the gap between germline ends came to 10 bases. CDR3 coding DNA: TGTGCCAGCAGCTTGGGGACACCTCCCTATGGCTACACCTTC. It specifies CASSLGTPPYGYTF.

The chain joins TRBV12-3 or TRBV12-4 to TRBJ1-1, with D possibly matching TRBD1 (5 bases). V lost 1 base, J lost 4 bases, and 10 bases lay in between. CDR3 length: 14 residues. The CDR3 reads CASSLGGGGTEAFF. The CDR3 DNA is TGTGCCAGCAGTTTAGGGGGTGGGGGCACTGAAGCTTTCTTT.

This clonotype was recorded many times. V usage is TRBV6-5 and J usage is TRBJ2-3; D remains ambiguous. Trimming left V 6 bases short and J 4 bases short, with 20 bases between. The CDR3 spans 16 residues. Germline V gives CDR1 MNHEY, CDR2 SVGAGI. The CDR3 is CASSSYPPAWSDTQYF. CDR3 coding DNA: TGTGCCAGCAGCTCCTACCCCCCCGCGTGGTCAGATACGCAGTATTTT.